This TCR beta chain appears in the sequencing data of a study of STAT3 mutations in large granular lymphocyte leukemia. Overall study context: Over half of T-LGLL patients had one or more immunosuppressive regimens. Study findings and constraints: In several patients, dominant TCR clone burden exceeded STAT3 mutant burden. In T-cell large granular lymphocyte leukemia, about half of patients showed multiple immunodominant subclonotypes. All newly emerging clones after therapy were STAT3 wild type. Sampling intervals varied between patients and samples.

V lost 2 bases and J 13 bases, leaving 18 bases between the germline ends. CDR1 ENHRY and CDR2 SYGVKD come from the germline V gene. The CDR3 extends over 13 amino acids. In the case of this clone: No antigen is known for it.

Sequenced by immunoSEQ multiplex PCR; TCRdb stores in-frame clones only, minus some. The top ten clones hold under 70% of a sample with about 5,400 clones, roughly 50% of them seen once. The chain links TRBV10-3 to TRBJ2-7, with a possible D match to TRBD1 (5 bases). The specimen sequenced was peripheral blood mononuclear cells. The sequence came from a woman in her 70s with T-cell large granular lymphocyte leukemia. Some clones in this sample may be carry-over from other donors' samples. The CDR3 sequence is CAISEARVQVHYF. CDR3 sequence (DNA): TGTGCCATCAGTGAGGCCAGGGTTCAGGTGCATTACTTC.